This T cell receptor beta chain was sequenced in a study of T cells expressing NK-cell markers. One entry per CDR3 protein, without DNA, is what TCRdb gives after re-calling the 5' RACE reads. The sample's table shows around 260,000 distinct CDR3 sequences. For this clonotype: Its antigen is unidentified.

Study results and limitations: In 6 or 7 donors, dominant NKG2C+ clonotypes were about 1.0-7.0% of CD8+ T cells.

The germline CDR1 and CDR2 sequences are SGHTA and FQGNSA. The CDR3 contains 15 residues. The receptor's source is a woman aged 18-70 years in good health. The chain links TRBV7-2 to TRBJ1-4; TCRdb designates TRBD1, a call that cannot be tested without DNA. The sequenced sample was blood T cells: a sorted CD56 or NKG2C T cell subset, CD4+ or CD8+ T cells, or bulk PBMC T cells (not recorded which). The CDR3: CASSRDRAYNEKLFF.